This paragraph reports one T cell receptor (beta chain). This sample is drawn from a study of blood T cell repertoires in COVID-19. The table came from immunoSEQ multiplex PCR; TCRdb's copy has only in-frame clones and leaves some out. Here the sample spans some 40,000 clones, 80% being singletons. The ends were cut back, 5 bases at V and 7 bases at J, with 11 bases in the middle. From germline, CDR1 is MDHEN and CDR2 SYDVKM. This CDR3 is built from 12 residues. V is TRBV28 and J is TRBJ1-2; tentatively, D is TRBD1 (5 bases). This sequence originates from a man between 65 and 85 years old with acute or convalescent COVID-19. Sequencing input: peripheral blood. In DNA form, the CDR3 reads TGTGCCAGCAGTCTCAGGGTAACTGGCTACACCTTC. Its translation: CASSLRVTGYTF.